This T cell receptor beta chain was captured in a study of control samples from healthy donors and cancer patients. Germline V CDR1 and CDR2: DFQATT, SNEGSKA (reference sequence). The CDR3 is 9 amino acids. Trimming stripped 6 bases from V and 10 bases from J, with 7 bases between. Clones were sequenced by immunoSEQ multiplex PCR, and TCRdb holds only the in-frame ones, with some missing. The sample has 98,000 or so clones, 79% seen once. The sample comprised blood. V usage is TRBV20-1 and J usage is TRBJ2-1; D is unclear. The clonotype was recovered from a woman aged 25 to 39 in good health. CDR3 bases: TGCAGTGCGGGTGTAGAGCAGTTCTTC. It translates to CSAGVEQFF.